This TCR beta chain is from a study of cytomegalovirus exposure and HLA in healthy donors. This clone was recorded a few times. Sequenced by immunoSEQ multiplex PCR; TCRdb stores in-frame clones only, minus some. Of around 260,000 clones in the sample, about 92% were seen once. This sequence originates from a woman aged 25-40 years in good health and CMV-seronegative. Sequences were obtained from PBMCs.

DNA of the CDR3: TGTGCCAGCAGTTTCCCGGGACTAGCGGGTCACGAGCAGTACTTC. It specifies CASSFPGLAGHEQYF. The chain uses TRBV28 and TRBJ2-7, with TRBD2 matching over 12 bases. The length of the CDR3 is 15 residues. Germline V gives CDR1 MDHEN, CDR2 SYDVKM. Trimming took 3 bases from V and 5 from J; bases not matched to a gene: 5.